A selection of T cell receptor beta chains follows, all from one sample in a study of CD4 and CD8 cells across lung adenocarcinoma regions. MiXCR, run by TCRdb on the PCR reads, gives a single entry per CDR3 protein. Among about 12,000 distinct CDR3 sequences, roughly 56% were seen once, and the ten largest hold roughly 35%. Specimen: CD8+ T cells from the margin of a lung tumor. The receptors shown here come from a female donor with lung adenocarcinoma. The CD4 and CD8 labels of this study may be unreliable. The CDR3 runs from the conserved cysteine through the conserved F or W. Fields, in order: clone size, V gene, D gene, J gene, CDR3 DNA, CDR3 protein. D genes are given only for firm matches. Expanded clones are given a class, and other clones once, few, many or no size at all.

few,TRBV6-1,.,TRBJ1-1,TGTGCCAGCAGCCGCCCAGACAGCTACACTGAAGCTTTCTTT,CASSRPDSYTEAFF
few,TRBV6-5,.,TRBJ2-1,TGTGCCAGCAGTTCTGGACCGGGTACGGGTGAGCAGTTCTTC,CASSSGPGTGEQFF
medium-sized,TRBV6-1,TRBD1,TRBJ2-1,TGTGCCAGCAGTGAGACAGGGGGCTCCTACAATGAGCAGTTCTTC,CASSETGGSYNEQFF
.,TRBV10-1,TRBD2,TRBJ2-5,TGCGCGAGGAGCGGGGGCCGGGACGAAGAGTCCCAGTACTTC,CARSGGRDEESQYF
many,TRBV6-5,.,TRBJ2-3,TGTGCCAGCAGTTATTGGGACTTCACAGATACGCAGTATTTT,CASSYWDFTDTQYF
.,TRBV6-1,.,TRBJ2-4,TGTGCCAGCAGTGCTACGGGGCACCGAGCCAAAGATATGCAGTACTTC,CASSATGHRAKDMQYF
medium-sized,TRBV6-1,TRBD1,TRBJ2-3,TGTGCCAGCAGTGTAACAGGGGGCACAGATACGCAGTATTTT,CASSVTGGTDTQYF
.,TRBV6-1,.,TRBJ2-4,TGTGCCAGCAGTCCTACGGGGCAGCGAGCCAAAAACATTCAGTACTTC,CASSPTGQRAKNIQYF
.,TRBV27,.,TRBJ2-5,TGTGCGGGGAGTGGGGGCGGGGACACAGAGACCCAGTACTTC,CAGSGGGDTETQYF
many,TRBV4-2,.,TRBJ2-5,TGTGCCAGCAGCCAAGAAAGGGGCGGCCAAGAGACCCAGTACTTC,CASSQERGGQETQYF
.,TRBV4-1,.,TRBJ2-4,TGCGCCAGCAGCCAAGGAGACGGGGGGCGGGGAGCCAAAGACATTCAGTACTTT,CASSQGDGGRGAKDIQYF
many,TRBV6-4,TRBD2,TRBJ2-5,TGTGCCAGCAGTTCACCATCGGGGGGGCCGGGGGAGACCCAGTACTTC,CASSSPSGGPGETQYF
.,TRBV6-1,TRBD1,TRBJ2-4,TGTGCCAGCAGTGAGGGGCCAGGGGGCAAAGATACGCAGTACTTC,CASSEGPGGKDTQYF
few,TRBV6-1,.,TRBJ2-3,TGTGCCAGCAGTGGGGGGACCACAGATACGCAGTATTTT,CASSGGTTDTQYF
.,TRBV10-2,TRBD1,TRBJ2-4,TGCGCCAGGGGGCAGGGGGCCGGGGACCAAGACACCCAGTACTTC,CARGQGAGDQDTQYF
few,TRBV6-1,TRBD1,TRBJ1-1,TGTGCCAGCAGTGAAGATACCTCCGGGACAGGGGTCACTGAAGCTTTCTTT,CASSEDTSGTGVTEAFF
.,TRBV6-1,.,TRBJ2-4,TGTGCGAGCAGTCCTACGGGGCACCGAACCAAAAATACTCAGTACTTC,CASSPTGHRTKNTQYF
.,TRBV6-1,TRBD1,TRBJ2-3,TGTGCCAGCAGTGAAGCCCAAGACACGGGACAGGGGGCTGGAGATACGCAGTATTTT,CASSEAQDTGQGAGDTQYF
.,TRBV6-1,.,TRBJ2-3,TGTGCCAGCCGAGGGGGCGGGGACCAAGAGACGCAGTATTTT,CASRGGGDQETQYF
.,TRBV10-2,.,TRBJ1-2,TGCGCCAGCAGTGAGATCCGGGACGGACGCTATGGCTACACCTTC,CASSEIRDGRYGYTF
.,TRBV6-5,TRBD2,TRBJ2-1,TGTGCCAGCAGTTACTCGCCGACTAGCGAGTATTACAATGAGCAGTTCTTC,CASSYSPTSEYYNEQFF
once,TRBV27,TRBD1,TRBJ2-7,TGTGCCAGCAGTTCCCGGACAGGGGGCTCCTACGAGCAGTACTTC,CASSSRTGGSYEQYF
few,TRBV30,.,TRBJ2-1,TGTGCCTGGGCCCCCTGGGGAAGCTCCTACAATGAGCAGTTCTTC,CAWAPWGSSYNEQFF
.,TRBV6-1,.,TRBJ2-3,TGTGCCGGCAGTGGGGCCGGGGAGCAAGAGACGCAGTATTTC,CAGSGAGEQETQYF
many,TRBV6-1,.,TRBJ2-5,TGTGCCAGCAGGGCGGACGGGGAGACCCAGTACTTC,CASRADGETQYF
many,TRBV6-2/TRBV6-3,.,TRBJ2-7,TGTGCCAGCAGTTACCGAGCGGACGGGGTCAGTCACTACGAGCAGTACTTC,CASSYRADGVSHYEQYF
few,TRBV12-3/TRBV12-4,.,TRBJ2-1,TGTGCCACCAGAGTGGTAGGGGACAATGAGCAGTTCTTC,CATRVVGDNEQFF
few,TRBV12-3/TRBV12-4,.,TRBJ1-1,TGTGCCAGCAGTTGGGACACGCCTGAAGCTTTCTTT,CASSWDTPEAFF
.,TRBV4-1,TRBD2,TRBJ2-3,TGCGCCAGCAGCCAAGCCGGGACTAACCGGGGGGATACGCAGTATTTT,CASSQAGTNRGDTQYF
few,TRBV6-1,TRBD2,TRBJ2-3,TGTGCCAGCACCTCCGCGGGACTAGCGGGGATAACTAGCACAGATACGCAGTATTTT,CASTSAGLAGITSTDTQYF
.,TRBV27,.,TRBJ2-6,TGTGCCAGCAGTATCACAGGGTCTGGGGCCAACGTCCTGACTTTC,CASSITGSGANVLTF
medium-sized,TRBV6-1,.,TRBJ1-2,TGTGCCAGCACGGGGTTTCAGGGAGACTATGGCTACACCTTC,CASTGFQGDYGYTF
.,TRBV10-1,.,TRBJ2-7,TGCGCCAGCGGCATCCGGGTCGTGACAGGCCCCTACGAGCAGTACTTC,CASGIRVVTGPYEQYF
.,TRBV6-4,TRBD2,TRBJ2-1,TGTGCCAGCAGTACCAGCGGGGAAAATGAGCAGTTCTTC,CASSTSGENEQFF
many,TRBV9,TRBD1,TRBJ2-1,TGTGCCAGCACCCCGGGACAGACTACTTACAATGAGCAGTTCTTC,CASTPGQTTYNEQFF
.,TRBV10-1,TRBD1,TRBJ2-1,TGCGCCAGCAGTGGGGGACAGGGACCACCCTACAATGAGCAGTTCTTC,CASSGGQGPPYNEQFF
few,TRBV4-2,TRBD2,TRBJ2-5,TGTGCCAGCAGCCAAGCCAGCGGGGGAGGCCAAGAGACCCAGTACTTC,CASSQASGGGQETQYF
.,TRBV27,.,TRBJ2-4,TGTGCCAGGGGGCTGCGGGCGACAGATACGCAGTACTTC,CARGLRATDTQYF
.,TRBV4-1,.,TRBJ2-5,TGCGCCGGGGGGCTCGCGGGCCGGGTCCCAGAGACCCAGTACTTC,CAGGLAGRVPETQYF
many,TRBV6-1,.,TRBJ1-1,TGTGCCAGCTTTCCCCACACGGAAGTGAACACTGAAGCTTTCTTT,CASFPHTEVNTEAFF
.,TRBV27,.,TRBJ2-3,TGTGCGAGCAGTGGGGGCCGGGACCCAGAGACGCAGTATTTC,CASSGGRDPETQYF
.,TRBV10-1,.,TRBJ2-3,TGCGCCAGCAGTGATAAGGGGCTGTGGGCCAAAGATACGCAGTACTTT,CASSDKGLWAKDTQYF
.,TRBV6-1,.,TRBJ1-1,TGTGCCAGCAGACTCACCCTCATGGACACTGAAGCTTTCTTT,CASRLTLMDTEAFF
.,TRBV6-1,TRBD1,TRBJ1-4,TGTGCCAGCAGCGGCTACAGGGGCACTAATGAAAAACTGTTTTTT,CASSGYRGTNEKLFF
.,TRBV6-1,.,TRBJ2-5,TGTGCCAGTTGTACGAGGCGCGGGGGCCGTGTACAAGAGATCCAGTACTTC,CASCTRRGGRVQEIQYF
once,TRBV6-5,TRBD2,TRBJ2-5,TGTGCCAGCAGTACTAGCGGGGGGGCACGGGAGGCCCAGTACTTC,CASSTSGGAREAQYF
.,TRBV6-1,.,TRBJ2-4,TGTGCCAGCAGTCCGGGGGTGTGGGGAAAAAACATTCAGTATTTC,CASSPGVWGKNIQYF